The 30 T cell receptor beta chains below were found in one sample sequenced in a study of vaccination effects on CD4 cells after COVID-19. Clones were read by immunoSEQ multiplex PCR, and TCRdb kept only the in-frame ones, dropping some. The profile covers tens of thousands of clones, with more than 70% appearing a single time and under 2.5% taken by the ten largest. Which antigens these TCRs recognize remains unknown. Researchers isolated CD4+ T cells once 9 to 11 days of culture had elapsed. The specimen comprised CD4+ T cells from PBMCs cultured without peptide, sampled before COVID-19 vaccination. The receptors here all came from a human donor who received a COVID-19 vaccine.

The V call is TRBV3-1 (or the pseudogene TRBV3-2), the J call TRBJ2-7, with D unresolved. Germline CDR1 and CDR2: LGHDT and YNNKEL (reference sequence). This CDR3 contains 15 residues. The V end was cut by 0 bases, the J end by 6 bases, with 15 bases between. CDR3 region: CASSQDTRSQAEQYV. The CDR3 DNA is TGTGCCAGCAGCCAAGATACACGCTCTCAGGCCGAGCAGTACGTC.

This clone has a handful of counts. CDR3 protein: CASSLMELDGYTF. The CDR3 nucleotides are TGTGCCAGCAGCTTAATGGAACTAGATGGCTACACCTTC. V gene TRBV7-9 combines with J gene TRBJ1-2; D not resolved. Looked up from germline, CDR1 is SEHNR and CDR2 is FQNEAQ (reference sequence). This CDR3 is built from 13 residues. V was clipped by 2 bases and J by 6 bases, with 10 bases between them.

The chain carries TRBV28 and TRBJ2-1; D unresolved. V lost 3 bases and J lost 8, with 5 bases in between. The CDR3 has 11 residues. Germline V CDR1 and CDR2: MDHEN, SYDVKM. CDR3 DNA: TGTGCCAGCAGTTTCGGCGATGAGCAGTTCTTC. Amino acid sequence: CASSFGDEQFF.

The V and J genes are TRBV5-6 and TRBJ1-5; D unresolved. Germline CDR1 reads SGHDT; CDR2 reads YYEEEE. Trimming removed 2 bases from V and 7 bases from J, with 7 bases in between. CDR3 length: 12 residues. The CDR3 reads CASSLYRQPQHF. The CDR3, as DNA: TGTGCCAGCAGCTTATATAGGCAGCCCCAGCATTTT.

V is TRBV7-6 and J is TRBJ2-2; no reliable D call. Germline values: CDR1 SGHVS, CDR2 FNYEAQ. This CDR3 is 15 amino acids long. V lost 3 bases to trimming and J lost 4 bases, with 12 bases between them. CDR3 DNA sequence: TGTGCCAGCAGCTTCGGCAGTCGCGGCACCGGGGAGCTGTTTTTT. It is translated as CASSFGSRGTGELFF.

This chain joins TRBV5-1 and TRBJ1-6; D is unclear. From germline, CDR1 is SGHRS and CDR2 YFSETQ. Trimming took 4 bases from V and 7 from J, leaving 9 bases between them. The CDR3 covers 13 residues. The chain's CDR3 is CASSPILNSPLHF. The CDR3 DNA reads TGCGCCAGCAGCCCCATTCTGAATTCACCCCTCCACTTT.

This rearrangement joins TRBV6-5 to TRBJ1-2, with D tentatively TRBD1 (5 bases). CDR3 size: 16 residues. V dropped 0 bases and J dropped 0 bases, with 11 bases sitting between them. Per germline, CDR1 MNHEY and CDR2 SVGAGI. CDR3 coding DNA: TGTGCCAGCAGTTACTCTGGGCGGGGCCCTAACTATGGCTACACCTTC. Translating gives CASSYSGRGPNYGYTF.

This clone occurred a few times. This chain uses TRBV6-1 with TRBJ1-1; D gene ambiguous. Trimming left V 2 bases short and J 11 bases short, with 9 bases between. The CDR3 sequence is 11 residues long. Per germline, CDR1 MNHNS and CDR2 SASEGT. The CDR3: CASSEILRAFF. The CDR3 DNA sequence: TGTGCCAGCAGTGAAATCCTCCGGGCTTTCTTT.

The chain couples TRBV9 to TRBJ1-1, with D perhaps TRBD1 (5 bases). Germline V gives CDR1 SGDLS, CDR2 YYNGEE. V dropped 0 bases and J dropped 0 bases, with 9 bases sitting between them. This CDR3 spans 15 amino acids. CDR3 sequence: CASSVVGEMNTEAFF. CDR3 DNA sequence: TGTGCCAGCAGCGTAGTAGGGGAGATGAACACTGAAGCTTTCTTT.

V is TRBV6-1 and J is TRBJ2-7; 7 positions agree with TRBD1. This CDR3 spans 15 amino acids. From germline, CDR1 is MNHNS and CDR2 SASEGT. The V segment lost 2 bases and the J segment 1 base; nucleotides outside the gene matches: 5. CDR3 nucleotide sequence: TGTGCCAGCAGTGAACATAACAGGGGATCCTACGAGCAGTACGTC. Protein sequence: CASSEHNRGSYEQYV.

CDR3 nucleotides: TGTGCCAGCAGTACCCGACAGGGCCTCGAGCAGTACGTC. It codes for CASSTRQGLEQYV. The V call is TRBV6-5, the J call TRBJ2-7; 7 bases line up with TRBD1. J lost 6 bases, V lost 5 bases, and 7 bases had no gene match. CDR1 MNHEY and CDR2 SVGAGI come from the germline V gene. This CDR3 spans 13 amino acids.

The chain links TRBV30 to TRBJ1-1; D possibly corresponds to TRBD1 (6 bases). This CDR3 spans 15 amino acids. The germline gives CDR1 GTSNPN, CDR2 SVGIG (reference sequence). Trimming pared 4 bases from V and 2 bases from J, leaving 17 bases between. CDR3 amino acids: CAWTLGPGANTEAFF. Here the CDR3 DNA reads TGTGCCTGGACGCTAGGCCCAGGGGCAAACACTGAAGCTTTCTTT.

This chain connects TRBV19 to TRBJ1-6; a weak D match, TRBD1 (5 bases). The V gene's germline CDR1 is LNHDA and CDR2 SQIVND (reference sequence). V lost 10 bases and J lost 8, with 21 bases in between. The CDR3 spans 15 residues. This chain's CDR3 is CATEKVAGRDSPLHF. The CDR3 region has the DNA TGTGCCACCGAAAAAGTGGCGGGGCGCGATTCACCCCTCCACTTT.

The rearrangement links TRBV10-3 to TRBJ2-2; perhaps TRBD2 as D (7 bases). Trimming pared 5 bases from V and 4 bases from J, leaving 11 bases between. Per germline, CDR1 ENHRY and CDR2 SYGVKD. The CDR3 sequence is 14 residues long. The CDR3 nucleotides are TGTGCCATCAGTAACGGGGGGCCCACCGGGGAGCTGTTTTTT. This translates into CAISNGGPTGELFF.

The chain links TRBV5-1 to TRBJ1-1, with a possible D match to TRBD1 (5 bases). The CDR3 is 15 residues long. With 3 bases removed from V and 7 bases from J, the gap between germline ends came to 19 bases. Germline V gene lookup returns CDR1 SGHRS and CDR2 YFSETQ. CDR3 protein: CASSSTGPFPNEAFF. CDR3 DNA: TGCGCCAGCAGCTCTACGGGACCCTTCCCGAATGAAGCTTTCTTT.

The chain carries TRBV6-5 and TRBJ2-1, with D unresolved. The CDR3 spans 13 residues. With 2 bases removed from V and 4 bases from J, the gap between germline ends came to 6 bases. Germline V gene sequence: CDR1 MNHEY, CDR2 SVGAGI. Written as DNA, the CDR3 is TGTGCCAGCAGTTACCGCGAGTACAATGAGCAGTTCTTC. Protein sequence: CASSYREYNEQFF.

The chain joins TRBV7-2 to TRBJ2-1; 7 bases are a match to TRBD1. Per germline, CDR1 SGHTA and CDR2 FQGNSA. Germline trimming cut 5 bases from V and 4 bases from J; bases unmatched to any gene: 8. The CDR3 spans 15 residues. The CDR3 bases are TGTGCCAGCAGCCCAGCCAGACAGGGATACAATGAGCAGTTCTTC. It translates to CASSPARQGYNEQFF. The entire variable domain, with the rest obtained from reference TRBV7-2 and TRBJ2-1, is as follows: GAGVSQSPSNKVTEKGKDVELRCDPISGHTALYWYRQSLGQGLEFLIYFQGNSAPDKSGLPSDRFSAERTGGSVSTLTIQRTQQEDSAVYLCASSPARQGYNEQFFGPGTRLTVL.

The rearrangement joins TRBV7-3 to TRBJ2-1; the match to TRBD2 covers 15 bases. J lost 10 bases, V lost 5 bases, and 3 bases had no gene match. The germline CDR1 and CDR2 sequences are SGHTA and FQGTGA. The CDR3 consists of 14 residues. DNA of the CDR3: TGTGCCAGCAGCCAAGGGACTAGCGGGGGGGAGCAGTTCTTC. Translation: CASSQGTSGGEQFF.

J is TRBJ1-5 and V is TRBV10-1, with D tentatively TRBD1 (5 bases). This CDR3 is built from 15 residues. CDR1 is WNHNN and CDR2 is SYGVQD in the germline V gene (reference sequence). The V gene lost 8 bases and the J gene lost 4 bases, with 18 bases spanning the gap. The CDR3 spells CASPSGTRGNQPQHF. The CDR3 DNA reads TGCGCCAGCCCATCTGGGACGAGGGGAAATCAGCCCCAGCATTTT.

The chain links TRBV9 to TRBJ2-3; no clear D. The CDR3 contains 17 residues. V shed 0 bases and J shed 0 bases, with 14 bases lying between them. Germline V gene data show CDR1 as SGDLS and CDR2 as YYNGEE. The DNA for the CDR3 is TGTGCCAGCAGCGTAGGCGGAGTCCACACTAGCACAGATACGCAGTATTTT. This encodes CASSVGGVHTSTDTQYF.

This clone appeared a single time. The gene calls are TRBV30 and TRBJ1-4, with D possibly TRBD1 on 5 matching bases. Looked up from germline, CDR1 is GTSNPN and CDR2 is SVGIG (reference sequence). This CDR3 spans 15 amino acids. V lost 0 bases, J lost 3 bases, and 11 bases lay in between. CDR3 amino acids: CAWSVGTLANEKLFF. In nucleotides, the CDR3 is TGTGCCTGGAGTGTAGGGACGTTGGCTAATGAAAAACTGTTTTTT.

The V gene is TRBV6-5, the J gene TRBJ1-5; D is unresolved. The germline gives CDR1 MNHEY, CDR2 SVGAGI. The CDR3 is 12 residues long. V was clipped by 2 bases and J by 9 bases, with 8 bases between them. The CDR3 coding sequence is TGTGCCAGCAGTTACCGGGCGGGGCCCCAGCATTTT. Translated, it gives CASSYRAGPQHF.

The V call is TRBV6-5, the J call TRBJ2-5; TRBD1 might be the D (6 bases). The CDR3 is made up of 14 amino acids. V lost 2 bases and J 4 bases, leaving 11 bases between the germline ends. Germline lookup yields CDR1 MNHEY and CDR2 SVGAGI. The CDR3 DNA reads TGTGCCAGCAGTTACGCCAGGGGTGTAGAGACCCAGTACTTC. Residues: CASSYARGVETQYF.

The CDR3 spells CASTPSGGQNTGELFF. The CDR3 DNA follows: TGTGCCAGTACCCCTAGCGGGGGGCAAAACACCGGGGAGCTGTTTTTT. The chain couples TRBV19 to TRBJ2-2, with 11 bases lining up with TRBD2. The junction had 6 bases not matched to a gene; V was cut back by 7 bases and J by 2 bases. Germline CDR1 is LNHDA and CDR2 is SQIVND (reference sequence). This CDR3 has 16 residues.

The chain combines TRBV5-1 with TRBJ2-5, with D perhaps matching TRBD1 (6 bases). This CDR3 spans 16 amino acids. The ends were cut back, 4 bases at V and 5 bases at J, with 21 bases in the middle. Per the germline V gene, CDR1 is SGHRS and CDR2 is YFSETQ. DNA of the CDR3: TGCGCCAGCAGCAAAACAGGGTCGATGGTTGCGGAGACCCAGTACTTC. As protein: CASSKTGSMVAETQYF.

This rearrangement joins TRBV4-1 to TRBJ2-4; a possible D gene is TRBD2 (5 bases). From germline, CDR1 is MGHRA and CDR2 YSYEKL. The V gene lost 1 base and the J gene lost 0 bases, with 19 bases spanning the gap. There are 19 residues in the CDR3. The CDR3 nucleotides are TGCGCCAGCAGCCAAGGACCCGATCGGGGAAAACTAGCCAAAAACATTCAGTACTTC. Translation gives CASSQGPDRGKLAKNIQYF.

This chain joins TRBV6-5 and TRBJ1-2; D gene ambiguous. CDR1 MNHEY and CDR2 SVGAGI come from the germline V gene. V was cut by 0 bases and J by 7 bases, with 15 bases left in between. The CDR3 extends over 15 amino acids. The CDR3 sequence is CASSYSSDLFAGYTF. The DNA for the CDR3 is TGTGCCAGCAGTTACTCGAGTGACCTATTTGCTGGCTACACCTTC.

This chain connects TRBV10-3 to TRBJ1-5, with 7 bases aligning to TRBD1. This CDR3 comprises 14 residues. V gave up 6 bases and J gave up 4 bases; unmatched junction bases: 6. Germline CDR1 ENHRY, CDR2 SYGVKD. CDR3 nucleotides: TGTGCCATCAGCCCGGGACAGCCTAATCAGCCCCAGCATTTT. It codes for CAISPGQPNQPQHF.

This chain connects TRBV5-1 to TRBJ2-3; D is unclear. This CDR3 spans 14 amino acids. Trimming removed 7 bases at V and 0 bases at J, with 12 bases between. Germline assignment: CDR1 SGHRS and CDR2 YFSETQ. The CDR3 is CASLEGPSTDTQYF. DNA for the CDR3: TGCGCCAGCCTGGAAGGACCTAGCACAGATACGCAGTATTTT.

The CDR3 here is CASSFTTSGGAGELFF. DNA for the CDR3: TGTGCCAGCAGCTTTACGACTAGCGGGGGGGCCGGGGAGCTGTTTTTT. The gene calls are TRBV7-7 and TRBJ2-2; 14 bases fit TRBD2. The CDR3 has 16 amino acids. V gave up 3 bases and J gave up 6 bases; unmatched junction bases: 3. Germline CDR1 is SSHAT and CDR2 is FNYEAQ (reference sequence). Combining the CDR3 with reference TRBV7-7 and TRBJ2-2 gives the whole variable domain GAGVSQSPRYKVTKRGQDVTLRCDPISSHATLYWYQQALGQGPEFLTYFNYEAQPDKSGLPSDRFSAERPEGSISTLTIQRTEQRDSAMYRCASSFTTSGGAGELFFGEGSRLTVL.